These 24 T cell receptor beta chains were sequenced from one sample in a study of graft-versus-host responses after intestinal transplantation. These TCRs are of unknown antigen specificity. The table came from immunoSEQ multiplex PCR; TCRdb's copy has only in-frame clones and leaves some out. The repertoire consists of some 90,000 clones, with about 90% occurring once and the leading ten covering around 0.11%. Material: unstimulated CD4+ T cells sorted from spleen or lymph node cells, obtained before intestinal transplant. These receptors came from a human donor who received an intestinal transplant.

The chain employs TRBV5-5 and TRBJ2-7; a weak D match, TRBD2 (5 bases). This CDR3 is 12 amino acids long. Trimming cost V 7 bases and J 7 bases, with 15 bases left between them. Germline assignment: CDR1 SGHKS and CDR2 YYEKEE (reference sequence). The CDR3 reads CASVLRVGEQYF. Here the CDR3 DNA reads TGTGCCAGCGTTCTGCGGGTAGGGGAGCAGTACTTC.

The chain has TRBV9 and TRBJ2-4; the D is unclear. The CDR3 runs 15 residues. The V gene's germline CDR1 is SGDLS and CDR2 YYNGEE. V lost 2 bases, J lost 5 bases, and 14 bases lay in between. The CDR3 DNA sequence: TGTGCCAGCAGCGTTGGCCCCGTAATCGAAAACATTCAGTACTTC. Its protein product is CASSVGPVIENIQYF.

The chain employs TRBV10-3 and TRBJ2-7, with 7 positions matching TRBD2. V gave up 4 bases and J gave up 2 bases; unmatched junction bases: 11. CDR1 is ENHRY, CDR2 SYGVKD, per germline. The length of the CDR3 is 16 residues. The CDR3 DNA sequence: TGTGCCATCAGTGTCCCGGGAGGCAGTCGAACCTACGAGCAGTACTTC. This sequence encodes CAISVPGGSRTYEQYF.

The V gene is TRBV7-9, the J gene TRBJ1-5; no clear D gene. V lost 1 base and J 2 bases, leaving 9 bases between the germline ends. The CDR3 has 15 amino acids. Germline-derived CDR1 and CDR2 are SEHNR and FQNEAQ (reference sequence). CDR3 bases: TGTGCCAGCAGCTTAGACAGCCTGGGCAATCAGCCCCAGCATTTT. This encodes CASSLDSLGNQPQHF.

The chain employs TRBV5-1 and TRBJ2-7; 7 nucleotides agree with TRBD1. After removal of 6 bases from V and 0 bases from J, the junction contained 9 bases not matched to a gene. The CDR3 is 15 amino acids. Germline CDR1 SGHRS, CDR2 YFSETQ. CDR3 sequence: CASTRGGDTSYEQYF. DNA for the CDR3: TGCGCCAGCACCCGAGGGGGCGACACCTCCTACGAGCAGTACTTC. The full variable domain, rest sourced from reference TRBV5-1 and TRBJ2-7, is KAGVTQTPRYLIKTRGQQVTLSCSPISGHRSVSWYQQTPGQGLQFLFEYFSETQRNKGNFPGRFSGRQFSNSRSEMNVSTLELGDSALYLCASTRGGDTSYEQYFGPGTRLTVT.

V gene TRBV6-5 combines with J gene TRBJ2-1; 10 bases are a match to TRBD2. The junction had 6 bases not matched to a gene; V was cut back by 1 base and J by 6 bases. The CDR3 loop spans 16 amino acids. Germline values: CDR1 MNHEY, CDR2 SVGAGI. This CDR3 is CASSYLGTSAFNEQFF. CDR3 coding DNA: TGTGCCAGCAGTTACTTGGGGACTAGCGCCTTCAATGAGCAGTTCTTC.

The V and J genes are TRBV18 and TRBJ2-1; 7 bases map to TRBD2. CDR1 and CDR2 (germline): KGHSH, LQKENI. CDR3 length: 14 amino acids. The V and J ends lost 8 bases and 7 bases, in that order; junction bases with no gene match: 11. This CDR3 reads CASLSGALGNEQFF. CDR3 bases: TGTGCCAGCCTCAGCGGGGCGCTGGGAAATGAGCAGTTCTTC.

The V and J genes are TRBV2 and TRBJ1-5; unclear D gene. There are 15 residues in the CDR3. The germline gives CDR1 SNHLY, CDR2 FYNNEI. The germline V and J ends were trimmed by 2 bases and 0 bases, with 8 bases remaining between them. CDR3 protein: CASSEKRPSNQPQHF. For the CDR3, the DNA is TGTGCCAGCAGTGAAAAGCGGCCTAGCAATCAGCCCCAGCATTTT.

This sequence joins TRBV18 and TRBJ2-1, with D unclear. The germline V and J ends were trimmed by 5 bases and 4 bases, with 12 bases remaining between them. This CDR3 contains 14 residues. Germline V gives CDR1 KGHSH, CDR2 LQKENI. The CDR3 is CASSSAPSYNEQFF. The CDR3 DNA reads TGTGCCAGCTCATCCGCGCCCTCATACAATGAGCAGTTCTTC.

The V gene is TRBV10-1, the J gene TRBJ2-7, with D possibly being TRBD1 (6 bases). The CDR3 extends over 13 amino acids. The ends were cut back, 5 bases at V and 2 bases at J, with 10 bases in the middle. In germline, CDR1 is WNHNN, CDR2 SYGVQD (reference sequence). The CDR3, as DNA: TGCGCCAGCAGTCGAGGGGACACCTACGAGCAGTACTTC. The encoded protein is CASSRGDTYEQYF.

The CDR3 nucleotides read TGTGCCAGCAGCTCACGGGGGGGACTAGCGGGACAAGAGACCCAGTACTTC. The encoded protein is CASSSRGGLAGQETQYF. The V call is TRBV7-2, the J call TRBJ2-5; TRBD2 aligns across 13 bases. The J segment lost 2 bases and the V segment lost 4 bases, leaving 7 bases of the junction unmatched. The CDR3 has 17 residues. Germline-derived CDR1 and CDR2 are SGHTA and FQGNSA. Full variable domain (rest looked up from reference TRBV7-2 and TRBJ2-5): GAGVSQSPSNKVTEKGKDVELRCDPISGHTALYWYRQSLGQGLEFLIYFQGNSAPDKSGLPSDRFSAERTGGSVSTLTIQRTQQEDSAVYLCASSSRGGLAGQETQYFGPGTRLLVL.

The chain couples TRBV7-3 to TRBJ2-1; weak D call: TRBD1 (6 bases). The CDR3 spans 13 residues. From germline, CDR1 is SGHTA and CDR2 FQGTGA. Trimming removed 3 bases from V and 5 bases from J, with 8 bases in between. DNA of the CDR3: TGTGCCAGCAGCTTTGACAGGAACAATGAGCAGTTCTTC. It yields the protein CASSFDRNNEQFF.

The chain couples TRBV11-2 to TRBJ1-2, with a tentative D call TRBD1 (6 bases). V was trimmed by 4 bases and J by 4 bases, leaving 16 bases between them. Germline lookup yields CDR1 SGHAT and CDR2 FQNNGV. The CDR3 is 15 residues long. In DNA form, the CDR3 reads TGTGCCAGCAGCTCGAGGGGGGGCGAAGGCTATGGCTACACCTTC. The encoded protein is CASSSRGGEGYGYTF.

This clone was counted once. The rearrangement uses TRBV5-4 and TRBJ2-5, with TRBD2 identical over 13 bases. V lost 2 bases to trimming and J lost 4 bases; unmatched junction nucleotides: 5. The CDR3 has 16 amino acids. Germline assignment: CDR1 SGHNT and CDR2 YYREEE (reference sequence). This CDR3 reads CASSFPTSGGAETQYF. CDR3 in DNA: TGTGCCAGCAGCTTCCCAACTAGCGGGGGGGCAGAGACCCAGTACTTC.

CDR3 amino acids: CASSVAPFYEQYF. The DNA of the CDR3 is TGTGCCAGCAGCGTAGCCCCGTTCTACGAGCAGTACTTC. The chain couples TRBV9 to TRBJ2-7; no reliable D call. V shed 0 bases and J shed 3 bases, with 7 bases lying between them. In germline, CDR1 is SGDLS, CDR2 YYNGEE. This CDR3 region has 13 residues.

V and J are TRBV7-6 and TRBJ1-4; no reliable D call. The CDR3 is 14 amino acids. Trimming took off 8 bases at V and 0 bases at J, with 10 bases between the two ends. In germline, CDR1 is SGHVS, CDR2 FNYEAQ. The CDR3 sequence: CASARFATNEKLFF. CDR3 sequence (DNA): TGTGCCAGCGCCAGATTTGCAACTAATGAAAAACTGTTTTTT.

This clone was recorded once. This sequence joins TRBV28 and TRBJ2-7; 10 bases agree with TRBD1. This CDR3 contains 12 residues. Germline V lookup: CDR1 MDHEN, CDR2 SYDVKM. V lost 10 bases, J lost 7 bases, and 7 bases stayed unmatched. CDR3 sequence reads: CATGTGVREQYF. The CDR3 region has the DNA TGTGCCACCGGGACAGGGGTGCGTGAGCAGTACTTC.

This chain connects TRBV6-5 to TRBJ1-4; D not certain. The V gene lost 0 bases and the J gene lost 7 bases, with 12 bases spanning the gap. This CDR3 contains 15 residues. From germline, CDR1 is MNHEY and CDR2 SVGAGI. CDR3: CASSYSFGVFEKLFF. In DNA, the CDR3 is TGTGCCAGCAGTTACTCGTTCGGGGTTTTTGAAAAACTGTTTTTT.

DNA of the CDR3: TGTGCCAGCAGCTTAGGTCTAGCGGAAGAGACCCAGTACTTC. As protein: CASSLGLAEETQYF. The gene calls are TRBV7-2 and TRBJ2-5; 7 bases line up with TRBD2. This CDR3 spans 14 amino acids. The V gene's germline CDR1 is SGHTA and CDR2 FQGNSA. V was pared by 1 base and J by 3 bases, with 2 bases of the junction left unmatched.

V is TRBV5-1 and J is TRBJ1-2; D is possibly TRBD1 (5 bases). The germline gives CDR1 SGHRS, CDR2 YFSETQ. This CDR3 has 14 amino acids. Trimming took 4 bases from V and 4 from J, leaving 14 bases between them. The CDR3 reads CASSLSTDPYGYTF. The CDR3 DNA follows: TGCGCCAGCAGCCTCTCGACAGACCCCTATGGCTACACCTTC.

The V and J genes are TRBV18 and TRBJ1-2; 9 bases agree with TRBD1. Germline CDR1 and CDR2: KGHSH and LQKENI. V trimming: 6 bases; J trimming: 8 bases; junction bases outside the gene matches: 16. The CDR3 is made up of 16 amino acids. CDR3 nucleotide sequence: TGTGCCAGCTCCCAGGGACAGGGAAAGGAAGCGAAAGGCTACACCTTC. Amino acid sequence: CASSQGQGKEAKGYTF.

This chain links TRBV23-1 with TRBJ2-5; 12 bases match TRBD1. TRBV23-1 is known as an ORF, though its function is uncertain. With V trimmed by 4 bases and J by 5 bases, 8 bases remained unmatched. The CDR3 loop spans 16 amino acids. The CDR3 nucleotides are TGCGCCAGCAGTCCCGGGACAGGGGGCAGGAGGGAGACCCAGTACTTC. Amino acids: CASSPGTGGRRETQYF.

This sequence joins TRBV6-1 and TRBJ2-5, with D unresolved. Trimming took off 5 bases at V and 1 base at J, with 8 bases between the two ends. The CDR3 runs 13 residues. The V gene's germline CDR1 is MNHNS and CDR2 SASEGT. The CDR3 DNA follows: TGTGCCAGCAGTTGGGCAGGCCAAGAGACCCAGTACTTC. Its translation: CASSWAGQETQYF.

The chain is built from TRBV5-4 and TRBJ2-7, with 9 positions matching TRBD1. The junction had 10 bases not matched to a gene; V was cut back by 4 bases and J by 5 bases. The CDR3 loop spans 15 amino acids. Per the germline V gene, CDR1 is SGHNT and CDR2 is YYREEE (reference sequence). CDR3 loop: CASSPAWDRVNEQYF. CDR3 bases: TGTGCCAGCAGCCCCGCCTGGGACAGGGTCAACGAGCAGTACTTC.